This record covers a single T cell receptor (beta chain). This sample stems from a study of blood T cell repertoires in COVID-19. Sequencing was performed with immunoSEQ multiplex PCR; in TCRdb, only in-frame clones are kept and a portion is missing. In the table there are 150,000 to 200,000 clones, around 81% of which are singletons. V lost 0 bases to trimming and J lost 6 bases, with 12 bases between them. The germline V gene has CDR1 SGHRS and CDR2 YFSETQ. The CDR3 contains 14 residues. The sequencing input was PBMCs or T cells enriched from blood (not recorded which). The clonotype comes from a man aged 35 to 55 who had recovered from COVID-19. The V gene is TRBV5-1, the J gene TRBJ1-2, with a weak D call TRBD1 (6 bases). CDR3 nucleotide sequence: TGCGCCAGCAGCTTGGCCCAGGGGAATGATGGCTACACCTTC. Its translation: CASSLAQGNDGYTF.